Here is one T cell receptor beta chain with its context. Antigen: not known. Other nucleotide sequences from this sample produce the same CDR3. The CDR3 has 12 amino acids. CDR1 SGHAT and CDR2 FQNNGV come from the germline V gene. V lost 1 base and J lost 3, with 4 bases in between. Sequenced by immunoSEQ multiplex PCR; TCRdb stores in-frame clones only, minus some. The data contain a few hundred thousand clones, around 95% of them singletons. The record originates from a study of shared clonotypes between healthy human individuals. Study as a whole: Three CD4 naive, three CD4 memory, two CD8 naive and one CD8 memory plate were used per donor.

Overall study results and limits: Memory subsets generally showed lower estimated richness than naive subsets. The study sampled only blood, and tissue repertoires likely differ.

Cells designated naive CD8 were CD45RO-negative and were positively selected for CCR7, with terminally differentiated effector memory CD45RA+ cells excluded. Every contributor of samples was a Caucasian grown-up residing in Nashville, Tennessee. The chain joins TRBV11-2 to TRBJ2-7; D gene ambiguous. The receptor was derived from a woman aged 25 to 39 in good health. Sequenced: naive CD8+ T cells sorted from blood. CDR3 loop: CASSLGSYEQYF. CDR3 bases: TGTGCCAGCAGCTTAGGGAGCTACGAGCAGTACTTC.